This T cell receptor (beta chain) came from a study of Ad26.COV2.S vaccination and SARS-CoV-2 variants. Study observations and caveats: Substantial post-vaccination breadth of spike-specific CD8+ and CD4+ T cell responses was reported.

In regard to this clone: Its target is unknown.

Treatment reported: around 19 received Ad26.COV2.S at low or high dose, single or two shots; several received placebo; per-sample allocation not given. The samples date from day 63 after the first vaccine or placebo injection. Germline CDR1 is SGHNT and CDR2 is YYREEE (reference sequence). With V trimmed by 5 bases and J by 0 bases, 10 bases remained unmatched. There are 16 residues in the CDR3. Method: immunoSEQ multiplex PCR; TCRdb's copy keeps in-frame clones and lacks some. Counted here are more than 300,000 clones, just under 85% occurring once; the ten biggest clones make up about 2.1%. The chain combines TRBV5-4 with TRBJ1-1; 7 bases align to TRBD1. The TCR originated in a person between 18 and 65 years old who received the Ad26.COV2.S COVID-19 vaccine or a placebo. The material sequenced was peripheral blood, taken in a trial of Ad26.COV2.S vaccine versus placebo. CDR3 loop: CASRAGQQNMNTEAFF. CDR3 DNA sequence: TGTGCCAGCAGGGCGGGACAGCAAAACATGAACACTGAAGCTTTCTTT.